This TCR beta chain was retrieved from a study of CD8 T cells in ankylosing spondylitis. Points from the study as a whole: Clones linked to disease, bearing a CD8+ phenotype, were relatively rare in peripheral blood. Ankylosing spondylitis blood seemed to carry a telltale TCR beta motif made of seven or eight highly homologous variants. Reported data indicate significant enrichment of disease-linked clones within matched ankylosing spondylitis synovial fluid.

This clonotype occurred a few times. Its antigen is unidentified. Researchers built TCR beta libraries using quantitative 5'-RACE with molecular barcodes. TCRdb fed the 5' RACE reads into MiXCR, producing one record per CDR3 protein. This sample carries 250,000 to 350,000 distinct CDR3 sequences, about 20% of them seen once, and the ten largest clones take roughly 3.6%. Germline V gene lookup returns CDR1 SQVTM and CDR2 ANQGSEA. Between the trimmed V and J ends, which lost 3 bases and 4 bases, there was a span of 6 bases. CDR3 length equals 11 residues. The chain has TRBV29-1 and TRBJ1-2; D is unresolved. This TCR derives from a female donor with ankylosing spondylitis or in good health (not recorded which). The sequencing sample was made of blood, either unsorted or a sorted T cell fraction (not recorded which). The CDR3 loop is CSVEQAYGYTF. The DNA of the CDR3 is TGCAGCGTTGAGCAGGCCTATGGCTACACCTTC.